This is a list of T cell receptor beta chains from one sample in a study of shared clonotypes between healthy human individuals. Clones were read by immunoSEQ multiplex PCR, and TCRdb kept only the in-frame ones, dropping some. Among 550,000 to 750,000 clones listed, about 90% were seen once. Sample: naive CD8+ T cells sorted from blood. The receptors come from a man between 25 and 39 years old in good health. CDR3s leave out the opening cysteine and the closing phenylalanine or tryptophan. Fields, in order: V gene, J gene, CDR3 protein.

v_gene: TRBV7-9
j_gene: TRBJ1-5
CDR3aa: ASSLAWDSNQPQH

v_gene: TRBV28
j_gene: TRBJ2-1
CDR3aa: ASSSGYSETYNEQF

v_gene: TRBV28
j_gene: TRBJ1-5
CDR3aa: ASSSAGARYLNSNQPQH

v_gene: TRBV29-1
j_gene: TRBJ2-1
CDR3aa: SVTGDNEQF

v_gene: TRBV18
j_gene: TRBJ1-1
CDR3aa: ASSPDRASAEAF

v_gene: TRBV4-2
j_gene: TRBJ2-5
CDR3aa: ASSQPGTRETQY

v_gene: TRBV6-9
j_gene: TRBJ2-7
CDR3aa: ASSPPPGTSERRAY

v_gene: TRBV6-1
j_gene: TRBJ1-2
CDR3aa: ASREGTGEDGYT

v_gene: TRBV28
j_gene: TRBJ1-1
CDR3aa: ASSPYRQQNTEAF

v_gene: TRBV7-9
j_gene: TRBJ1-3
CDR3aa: ASSLMDSSFSGNTIY

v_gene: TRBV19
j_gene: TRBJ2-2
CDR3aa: ASSIFSNTGELF

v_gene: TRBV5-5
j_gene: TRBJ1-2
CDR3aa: ASSLESISGWGYGYT

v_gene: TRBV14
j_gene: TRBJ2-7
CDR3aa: ASSQGMGEYEQY

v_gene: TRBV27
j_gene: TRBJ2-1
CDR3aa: ASSLDRSSYNEQF

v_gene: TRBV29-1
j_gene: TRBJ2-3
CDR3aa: SGGTSGSTDTQY

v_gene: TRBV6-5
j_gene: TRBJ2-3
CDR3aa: ATEAGGGTDTQY

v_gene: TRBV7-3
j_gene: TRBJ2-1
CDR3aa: ASSLRGQGYNEQF

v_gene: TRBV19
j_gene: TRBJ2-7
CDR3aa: ASSMTSGVYEQY

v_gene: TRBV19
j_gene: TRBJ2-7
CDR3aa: ASDRGDYEQY

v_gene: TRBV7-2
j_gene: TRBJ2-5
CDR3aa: ASSSDGGRAAVETQY

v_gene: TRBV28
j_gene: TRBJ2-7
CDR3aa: ASSPDVLADLYEQY

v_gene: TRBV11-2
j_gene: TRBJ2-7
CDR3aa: ASRPGWGDEQY

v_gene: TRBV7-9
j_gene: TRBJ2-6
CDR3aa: ASSLASARSSSGANVLT

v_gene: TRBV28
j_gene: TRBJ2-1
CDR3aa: ASSFFSGRLAEFYNEQF

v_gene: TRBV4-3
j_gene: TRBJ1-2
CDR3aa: ASSQEPGHGYGYT

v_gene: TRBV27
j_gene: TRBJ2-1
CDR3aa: ASSPDRRVYNEQF

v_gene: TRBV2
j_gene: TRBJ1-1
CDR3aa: ASISGPNTEAF

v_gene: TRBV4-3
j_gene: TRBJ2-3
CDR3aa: ASRTGTSGLYTQY

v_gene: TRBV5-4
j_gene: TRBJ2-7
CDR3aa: ASSPRLAGEVQY

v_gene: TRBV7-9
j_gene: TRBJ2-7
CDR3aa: ASSRDISYEQY

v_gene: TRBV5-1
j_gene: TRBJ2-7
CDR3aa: ASSLVPYEQY

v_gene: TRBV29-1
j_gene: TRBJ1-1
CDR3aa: SVLGDMNTEAF

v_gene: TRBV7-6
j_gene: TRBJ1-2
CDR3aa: ASSLDGLGGYT

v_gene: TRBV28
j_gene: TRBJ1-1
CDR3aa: ASSLLGGTEAF

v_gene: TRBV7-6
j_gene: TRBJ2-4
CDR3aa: ASSVGTMTGNIQY

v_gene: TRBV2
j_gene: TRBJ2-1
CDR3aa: ASSESADLISYNEQF

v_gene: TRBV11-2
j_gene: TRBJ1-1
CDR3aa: ASSSRDRHNTEAF

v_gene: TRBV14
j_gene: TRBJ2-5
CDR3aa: ASSQDDQAPIGTQY

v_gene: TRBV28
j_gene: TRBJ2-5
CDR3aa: ASSHPAYEGEGETQY

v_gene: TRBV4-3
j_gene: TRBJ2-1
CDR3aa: ASSPSASSYNEQF

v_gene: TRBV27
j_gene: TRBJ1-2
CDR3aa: ASSPGTGTYGYT